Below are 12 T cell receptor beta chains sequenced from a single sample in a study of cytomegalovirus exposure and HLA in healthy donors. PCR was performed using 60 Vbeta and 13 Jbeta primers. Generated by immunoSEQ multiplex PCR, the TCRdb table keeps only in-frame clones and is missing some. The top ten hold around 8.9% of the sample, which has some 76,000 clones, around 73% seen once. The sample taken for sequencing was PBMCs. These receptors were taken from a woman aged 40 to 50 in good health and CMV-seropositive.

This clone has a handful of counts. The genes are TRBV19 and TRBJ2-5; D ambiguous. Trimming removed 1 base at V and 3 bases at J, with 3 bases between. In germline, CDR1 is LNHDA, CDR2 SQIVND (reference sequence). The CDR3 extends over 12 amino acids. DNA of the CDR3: TGTGCCAGTAGTATAGCCGAAGAGACCCAGTACTTC. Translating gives CASSIAEETQYF.

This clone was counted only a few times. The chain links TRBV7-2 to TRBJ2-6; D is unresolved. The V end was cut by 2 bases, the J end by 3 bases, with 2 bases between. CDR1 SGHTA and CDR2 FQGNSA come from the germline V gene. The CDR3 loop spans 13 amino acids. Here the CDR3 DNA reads TGTGCCAGCAGCTTACTTGGGGCCAACGTCCTGACTTTC. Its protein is CASSLLGANVLTF.

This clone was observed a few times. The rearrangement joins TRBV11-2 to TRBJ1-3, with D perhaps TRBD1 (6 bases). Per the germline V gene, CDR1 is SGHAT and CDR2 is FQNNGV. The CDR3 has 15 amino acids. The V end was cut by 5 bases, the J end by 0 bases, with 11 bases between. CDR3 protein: CASSTQGFSGNTIYF. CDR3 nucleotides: TGTGCCAGCAGCACGCAGGGGTTCTCTGGAAACACCATATATTTT.

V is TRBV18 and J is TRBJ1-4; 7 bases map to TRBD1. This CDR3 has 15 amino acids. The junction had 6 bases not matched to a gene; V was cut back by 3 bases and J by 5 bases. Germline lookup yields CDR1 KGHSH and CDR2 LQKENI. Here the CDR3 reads CASSPQTGINEKLFF. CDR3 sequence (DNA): TGTGCCAGCTCACCCCAGACAGGGATAAATGAAAAACTGTTTTTT. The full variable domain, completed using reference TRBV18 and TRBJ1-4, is NAGVMQNPRHLVRRRGQEARLRCSPMKGHSHVYWYRQLPEEGLKFMVYLQKENIIDESGMPKERFSAEFPKEGPSILRIQQVVRGDSAAYFCASSPQTGINEKLFFGSGTQLSVL.

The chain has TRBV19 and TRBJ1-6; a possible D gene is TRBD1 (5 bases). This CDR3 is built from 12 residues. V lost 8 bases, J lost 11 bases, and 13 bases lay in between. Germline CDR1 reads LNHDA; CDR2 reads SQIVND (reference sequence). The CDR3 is CASWGGRPPLHF. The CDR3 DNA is TGTGCCAGTTGGGGGGGGAGGCCACCCCTCCACTTT.

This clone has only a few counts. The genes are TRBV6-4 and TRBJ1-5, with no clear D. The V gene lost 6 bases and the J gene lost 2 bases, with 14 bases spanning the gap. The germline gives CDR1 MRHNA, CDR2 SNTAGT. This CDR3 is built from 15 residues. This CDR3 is CASRTDMGGNQPQHF. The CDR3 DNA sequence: TGTGCCAGCAGGACCGACATGGGTGGCAATCAGCCCCAGCATTTT.

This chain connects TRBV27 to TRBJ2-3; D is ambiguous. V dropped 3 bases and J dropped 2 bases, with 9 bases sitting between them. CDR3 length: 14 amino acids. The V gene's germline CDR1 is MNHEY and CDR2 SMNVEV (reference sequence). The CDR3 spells CASSLATHTDTQYF. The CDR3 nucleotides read TGTGCCAGCAGTTTGGCCACCCACACAGATACGCAGTATTTT.

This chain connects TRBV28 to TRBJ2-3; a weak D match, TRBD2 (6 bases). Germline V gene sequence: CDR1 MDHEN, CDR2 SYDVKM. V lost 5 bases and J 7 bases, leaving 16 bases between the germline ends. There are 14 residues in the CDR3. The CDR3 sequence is CASSGEAARNTQYF. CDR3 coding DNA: TGTGCCAGCAGTGGGGAGGCAGCAAGAAATACGCAGTATTTT.

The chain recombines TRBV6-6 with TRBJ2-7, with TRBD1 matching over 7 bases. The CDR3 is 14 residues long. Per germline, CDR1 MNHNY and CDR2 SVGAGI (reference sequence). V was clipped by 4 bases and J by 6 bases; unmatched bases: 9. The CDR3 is CASSFGLQGSEQYF. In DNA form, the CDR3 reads TGTGCCAGCAGTTTCGGCCTACAGGGGTCCGAGCAGTACTTC.

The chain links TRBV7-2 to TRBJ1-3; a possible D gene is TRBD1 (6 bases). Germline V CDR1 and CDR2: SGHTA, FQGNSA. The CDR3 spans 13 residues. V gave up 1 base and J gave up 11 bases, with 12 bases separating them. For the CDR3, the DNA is TGTGCCAGCAGCTTAGAATCGGGACAATCCATATATTTT. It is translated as CASSLESGQSIYF. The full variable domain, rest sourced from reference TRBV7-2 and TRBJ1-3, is GAGVSQSPSNKVTEKGKDVELRCDPISGHTALYWYRQSLGQGLEFLIYFQGNSAPDKSGLPSDRFSAERTGGSVSTLTIQRTQQEDSAVYLCASSLESGQSIYFGEGSWLTVV.

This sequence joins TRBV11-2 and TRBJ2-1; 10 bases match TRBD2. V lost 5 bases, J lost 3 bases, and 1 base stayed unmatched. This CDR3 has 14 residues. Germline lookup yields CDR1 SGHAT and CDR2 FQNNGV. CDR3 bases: TGTGCCAGCAGCCGGACTAGCGGCTACAATGAGCAGTTCTTC. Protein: CASSRTSGYNEQFF.

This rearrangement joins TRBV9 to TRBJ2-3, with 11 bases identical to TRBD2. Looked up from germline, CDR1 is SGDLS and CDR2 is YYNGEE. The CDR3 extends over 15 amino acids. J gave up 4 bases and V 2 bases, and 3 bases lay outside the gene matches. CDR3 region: CASSVDSGGADTQYF. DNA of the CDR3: TGTGCCAGCAGCGTGGATAGCGGGGGGGCAGATACGCAGTATTTT.